The clone carrying this T cell receptor (beta chain) was observed a single time. The data were obtained in a study of T cells in localized non-small cell lung cancer. CDR3 size: 15 residues. Germline V gene lookup returns CDR1 LNHNV and CDR2 YYDKDF (reference sequence). V was shortened by 0 bases and J by 3 bases, with 11 bases between the two germline ends. Sequencing was performed with immunoSEQ multiplex PCR; in TCRdb, only in-frame clones are kept and a portion is missing. The sample carries some 90,000 clones, 80% to 90% recorded once. The sequence was collected from a man between 40 and 70 years old with stage I squamous cell lung carcinoma. V usage is TRBV15 and J usage is TRBJ2-5; TRBD2 might be the D (5 bases). The sequences come from peripheral blood, collected before any cancer treatment. CDR3 amino acids: CATSREGSGEETQYF. The CDR3 coding sequence is TGTGCCACCAGCAGAGAGGGCAGCGGAGAAGAGACCCAGTACTTC.